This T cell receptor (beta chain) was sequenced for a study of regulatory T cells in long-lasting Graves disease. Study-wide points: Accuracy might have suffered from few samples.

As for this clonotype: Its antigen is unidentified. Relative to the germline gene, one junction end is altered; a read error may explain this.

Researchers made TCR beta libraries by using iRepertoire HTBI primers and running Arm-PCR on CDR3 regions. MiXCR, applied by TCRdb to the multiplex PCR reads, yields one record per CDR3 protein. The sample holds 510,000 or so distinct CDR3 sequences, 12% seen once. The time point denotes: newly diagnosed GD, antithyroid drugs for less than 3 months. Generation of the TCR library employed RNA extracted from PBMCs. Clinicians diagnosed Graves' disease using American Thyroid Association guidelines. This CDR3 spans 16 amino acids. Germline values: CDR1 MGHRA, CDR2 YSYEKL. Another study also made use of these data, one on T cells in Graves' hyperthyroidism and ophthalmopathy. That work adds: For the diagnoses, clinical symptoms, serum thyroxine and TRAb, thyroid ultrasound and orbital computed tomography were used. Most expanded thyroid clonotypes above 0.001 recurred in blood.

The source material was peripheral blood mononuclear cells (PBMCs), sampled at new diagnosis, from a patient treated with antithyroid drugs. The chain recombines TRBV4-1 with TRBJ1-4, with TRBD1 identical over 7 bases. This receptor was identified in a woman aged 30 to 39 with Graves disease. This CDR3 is CASSQWPGGSNERLFF. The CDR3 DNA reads TGCGCCAGCAGCCAATGGCCAGGGGGATCGAATGAAAGACTGTTTTTT.